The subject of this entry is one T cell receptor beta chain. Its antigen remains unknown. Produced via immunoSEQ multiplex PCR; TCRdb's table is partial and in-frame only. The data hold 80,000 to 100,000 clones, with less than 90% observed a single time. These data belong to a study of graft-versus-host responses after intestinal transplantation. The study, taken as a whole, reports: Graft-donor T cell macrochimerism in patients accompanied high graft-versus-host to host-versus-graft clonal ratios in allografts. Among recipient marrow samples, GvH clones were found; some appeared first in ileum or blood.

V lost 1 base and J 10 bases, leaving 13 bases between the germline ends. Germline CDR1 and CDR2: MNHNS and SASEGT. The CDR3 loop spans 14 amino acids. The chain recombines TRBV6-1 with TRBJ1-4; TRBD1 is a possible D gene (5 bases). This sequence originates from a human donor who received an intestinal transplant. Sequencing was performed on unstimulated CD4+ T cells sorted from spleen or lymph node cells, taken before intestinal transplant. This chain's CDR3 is CASSEVERGGKLFF. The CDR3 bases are TGTGCCAGCAGTGAAGTGGAAAGGGGAGGAAAACTGTTTTTT.